These 19 T cell receptor beta chains were sequenced from one sample in a study of cytomegalovirus exposure and HLA in healthy donors. Vbeta (60) and Jbeta (13) primers were used in the PCR. Method: immunoSEQ multiplex PCR; TCRdb's copy keeps in-frame clones and lacks some. The sample contains approximately 84,000 clones, around 75% of which appear only once. The material sequenced was PBMCs. All receptors come from a man aged 40-49 years in good health and CMV-seronegative.

The chain employs TRBV19 and TRBJ2-7; 7 nucleotides align to TRBD1. Trimming took 5 bases from V and 3 from J; bases not matched to a gene: 7. CDR1 is LNHDA and CDR2 is SQIVND in the germline V gene (reference sequence). This CDR3 has 14 amino acids. In nucleotides, the CDR3 is TGTGCCAGTAGTCTAGGACAGGATCGCTACGAGCAGTACTTC. Its translation: CASSLGQDRYEQYF. The full variable domain, in which reference TRBV19 and TRBJ2-7 provide the parts outside the CDR3, is DGGITQSPKYLFRKEGQNVTLSCEQNLNHDAMYWYRQDPGQGLRLIYYSQIVNDFQKGDIAEGYSVSREKKESFPLTVTSAQKNPTAFYLCASSLGQDRYEQYFGPGTRLTVT.

The chain joins TRBV27 to TRBJ2-1; the match to TRBD2 covers 7 bases. V lost 2 bases and J lost 4; bases outside the gene matches: 2. The CDR3 has 14 amino acids. The germline gives CDR1 MNHEY, CDR2 SMNVEV (reference sequence). The CDR3 loop is CASSLTSVYNEQFF. CDR3 DNA: TGTGCCAGCAGTTTAACTAGCGTGTACAATGAGCAGTTCTTC.

The gene calls are TRBV10-3 and TRBJ2-5; unclear D gene. Germline-derived CDR1 and CDR2 are ENHRY and SYGVKD. The germline V and J ends were trimmed by 3 bases and 6 bases, with 11 bases remaining between them. The CDR3 is 13 amino acids. CDR3 sequence: CAISDGGPKTQYF. The CDR3, as DNA: TGTGCCATCAGTGACGGCGGTCCAAAGACCCAGTACTTC.

The V and J genes are TRBV4-1 and TRBJ1-4, with 9 positions matching TRBD1. The germline V gene encodes CDR1 MGHRA and CDR2 YSYEKL. This CDR3 is built from 15 residues. With V trimmed by 3 bases and J by 9 bases, 8 bases remained unmatched. Written as DNA, the CDR3 is TGCGCCAGCAGCCAGCCCGGGACAGGGAAGAAAAAACTGTTTTTT. Translating it yields CASSQPGTGKKKLFF.

This rearrangement joins TRBV19 to TRBJ2-7; D gene unclear. With 1 base removed from V and 7 bases from J, the gap between germline ends came to 8 bases. The CDR3 has 12 residues. Germline V gene sequence: CDR1 LNHDA, CDR2 SQIVND (reference sequence). The DNA for the CDR3 is TGTGCCAGTAGTATAGGGCAAGAAGAGCAGTACTTC. Protein sequence: CASSIGQEEQYF.

The chain uses TRBV7-6 and TRBJ1-1; D is ambiguous. V was trimmed by 2 bases and J by 8 bases, leaving 12 bases between them. Germline V gene data show CDR1 as SGHVS and CDR2 as FNYEAQ. The CDR3 sequence is 13 residues long. The CDR3 reads CASSLREGKEAFF. The CDR3, as DNA: TGTGCCAGCAGCTTACGGGAGGGCAAGGAAGCTTTCTTT.

V and J are TRBV14 and TRBJ1-3; D is unresolved. From germline, CDR1 is SGHDN and CDR2 FVKESK. Trimming took 9 bases from V and 9 from J, leaving 15 bases between them. The CDR3 totals 12 residues. This chain's CDR3 is CARRRAGCTIYF. The DNA of the CDR3 is TGTGCCAGGAGGAGGGCGGGGTGCACCATATATTTT.

This CDR3 reads CASSNFGGGRGLGTEAFF. The CDR3 coding sequence is TGTGCCAGCAGTAATTTCGGCGGGGGACGAGGGTTAGGAACTGAAGCTTTCTTT. The chain joins TRBV2 to TRBJ1-1, with a tentative D call TRBD1 (5 bases). The germline CDR1 and CDR2 sequences are SNHLY and FYNNEI. Trimming took 5 bases from V and 5 from J, leaving 27 bases between them. The CDR3 contains 18 residues.

This chain uses TRBV7-2 with TRBJ2-1; D call uncertain. Germline CDR1 and CDR2: SGHTA and FQGNSA. CDR3 length: 13 residues. V was cut by 1 base and J by 9 bases, with 10 bases left in between. CDR3 in DNA: TGTGCCAGCAGCTTAGTAACAATAAGTGAGCAGTTCTTC. It codes for CASSLVTISEQFF.

CDR3 protein: CAGGLAGVSYEQYF. CDR3 sequence (DNA): TGTGCCGGAGGACTAGCGGGAGTCTCCTACGAGCAGTACTTC. The chain has TRBV6-1 and TRBJ2-7, with TRBD2 matching over 13 bases. This CDR3 is built from 14 residues. In germline, CDR1 is MNHNS, CDR2 SASEGT. V trimming: 11 bases; J trimming: 0 bases; junction bases outside the gene matches: 4.

This chain links TRBV5-1 with TRBJ2-7; D not resolved. The CDR3 extends over 15 amino acids. The germline V and J ends were trimmed by 2 bases and 6 bases, with 18 bases remaining between them. Germline-derived CDR1 and CDR2 are SGHRS and YFSETQ. The CDR3 DNA reads TGCGCCAGCAGCTTAGTTGAGGCAGCCGATGGCGAGCAGTACTTC. Translating it yields CASSLVEAADGEQYF.

The V gene is TRBV25-1, the J gene TRBJ1-2, with no clear D. CDR3 length: 12 residues. From germline, CDR1 is MGHDK and CDR2 SYGVNS. The ends were cut back, 5 bases at V and 4 bases at J, with 8 bases in the middle. The CDR3 DNA sequence: TGTGCCAGCAGTTCAGTATCCTATGGCTACACCTTC. Encoded protein: CASSSVSYGYTF.

The chain uses TRBV5-6 and TRBJ1-5; D is undetermined. Trimming stripped 4 bases from V and 7 bases from J, with 15 bases between. The CDR3 runs 14 residues. Per germline, CDR1 SGHDT and CDR2 YYEEEE. The CDR3 spells CASSLRAATQPQHF. DNA for the CDR3: TGTGCCAGCAGCCTGAGGGCCGCTACCCAGCCCCAGCATTTT.

This chain connects TRBV11-2 to TRBJ2-3; D might be TRBD1 (6 bases). V was clipped by 6 bases and J by 0 bases, with 13 bases between them. Germline lookup yields CDR1 SGHAT and CDR2 FQNNGV. The CDR3 is 15 residues long. CDR3: CASRDSHLSTDTQYF. CDR3 sequence (DNA): TGTGCCAGCAGGGACAGTCATCTTAGCACAGATACGCAGTATTTT.

As DNA, the CDR3 is TGCGCCAGCAGCTTGGTAACTAGCGGGAGGACGTCCGGGGAGCTGTTTTTT. It encodes CASSLVTSGRTSGELFF. The V gene is TRBV5-1, the J gene TRBJ2-2, with TRBD2 matching over 12 bases. The V gene end was trimmed by 0 bases and the J gene end by 6 bases; junction bases not matched to a gene: 6. The CDR3 is 17 amino acids. Germline V lookup: CDR1 SGHRS, CDR2 YFSETQ.

This clone was picked up one time. This sequence joins TRBV19 and TRBJ1-6, with 8 nucleotides matching TRBD1. The CDR3 contains 16 residues. The J segment lost 3 bases and the V segment lost 3 bases, leaving 4 bases of the junction unmatched. Per the germline V gene, CDR1 is LNHDA and CDR2 is SQIVND (reference sequence). The DNA for the CDR3 is TGTGCCAGTAGTATGTTCGGGACAGGCTATAATTCACCCCTCCACTTT. Residues: CASSMFGTGYNSPLHF.

V gene TRBV9 combines with J gene TRBJ2-5; TRBD2 matches at 9 bases. Trimming removed 4 bases from V and 4 bases from J; junction bases left unmatched: 5. The CDR3 runs 14 residues. The V gene's germline CDR1 is SGDLS and CDR2 YYNGEE. For the CDR3, the DNA is TGTGCCAGCAGCCTAGCGGGGTGGGCAGAGACCCAGTACTTC. It is translated as CASSLAGWAETQYF.

This clone was seen a handful of times. This chain links TRBV19 with TRBJ1-1; D remains unclear. With 1 base removed from V and 0 bases from J, the gap between germline ends came to 3 bases. Germline V gene lookup returns CDR1 LNHDA and CDR2 SQIVND (reference sequence). The CDR3 runs 13 residues. The DNA of the CDR3 is TGTGCCAGTAGTATAGCCGTGAACACTGAAGCTTTCTTT. Its protein product is CASSIAVNTEAFF.

In its sample, this clone was seen a few times. This chain uses TRBV28 with TRBJ1-2, with D possibly matching TRBD1 (5 bases). The CDR3 spans 14 residues. Germline V gene data show CDR1 as MDHEN and CDR2 as SYDVKM. Trimming pared 2 bases from V and 7 bases from J, leaving 14 bases between. The CDR3 sequence: CASSLAGYRAGYTF. The CDR3 coding sequence is TGTGCCAGCAGTTTAGCAGGGTATCGGGCTGGCTACACCTTC.